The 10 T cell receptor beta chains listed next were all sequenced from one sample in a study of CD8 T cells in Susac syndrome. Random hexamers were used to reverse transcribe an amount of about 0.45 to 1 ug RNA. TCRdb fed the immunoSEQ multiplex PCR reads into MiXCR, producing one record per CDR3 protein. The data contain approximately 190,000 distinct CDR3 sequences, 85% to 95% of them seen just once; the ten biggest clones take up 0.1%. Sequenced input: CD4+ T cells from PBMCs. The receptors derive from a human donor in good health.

CDR3 region: CASRTTRTSEQYF. The CDR3 nucleotides are TGTGCCAGCAGAACGACTAGGACTAGCGAGCAGTACTTC. V gene TRBV2 combines with J gene TRBJ2-7; 7 bases line up with TRBD2. This CDR3 comprises 13 residues. The trim removed 6 bases at V and 6 bases at J, leaving 8 bases unmatched. Germline loops: CDR1 SNHLY, CDR2 FYNNEI.

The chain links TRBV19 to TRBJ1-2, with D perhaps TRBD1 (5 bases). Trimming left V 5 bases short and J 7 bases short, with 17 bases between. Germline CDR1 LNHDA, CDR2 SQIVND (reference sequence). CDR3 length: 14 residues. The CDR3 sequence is CASSLPQGIGGYTF. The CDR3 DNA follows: TGTGCCAGTAGTCTGCCCCAGGGAATTGGTGGCTACACCTTC.

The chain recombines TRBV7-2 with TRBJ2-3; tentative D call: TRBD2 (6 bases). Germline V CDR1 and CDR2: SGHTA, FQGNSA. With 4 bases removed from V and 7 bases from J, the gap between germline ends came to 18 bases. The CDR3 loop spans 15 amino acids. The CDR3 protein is CASSSPGLRVHTQYF. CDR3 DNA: TGTGCCAGCAGCTCACCGGGACTTCGAGTGCATACGCAGTATTTT.

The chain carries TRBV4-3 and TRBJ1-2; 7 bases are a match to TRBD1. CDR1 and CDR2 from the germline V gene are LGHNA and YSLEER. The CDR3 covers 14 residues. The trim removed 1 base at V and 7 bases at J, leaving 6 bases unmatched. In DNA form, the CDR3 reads TGCGCCAGCAGCCAAGGACAGGGAGGCGGTGGCTACACCTTC. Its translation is CASSQGQGGGGYTF.

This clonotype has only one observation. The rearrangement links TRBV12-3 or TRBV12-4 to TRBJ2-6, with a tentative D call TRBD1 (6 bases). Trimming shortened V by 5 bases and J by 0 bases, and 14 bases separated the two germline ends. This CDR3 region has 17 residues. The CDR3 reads CASSPDRGSSGANVLTF. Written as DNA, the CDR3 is TGTGCCAGCAGTCCGGACAGAGGATCCTCTGGGGCCAACGTCCTGACTTTC.

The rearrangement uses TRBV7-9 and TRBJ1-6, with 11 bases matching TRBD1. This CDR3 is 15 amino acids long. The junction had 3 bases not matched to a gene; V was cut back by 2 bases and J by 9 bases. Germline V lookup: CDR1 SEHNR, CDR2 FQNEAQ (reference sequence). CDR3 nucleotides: TGTGCCAGCAGCTTACTAGGACAGGGGGCTTCACCCCTCCACTTT. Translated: CASSLLGQGASPLHF.

The CDR3 nucleotides are TGTGCCAGCAGCGTAGGGTCTACGACCCCACTTCCTGAAGCTTTCTTT. Protein sequence: CASSVGSTTPLPEAFF. This sequence joins TRBV9 and TRBJ1-1; D unresolved. The CDR3 spans 16 residues. Germline values: CDR1 SGDLS, CDR2 YYNGEE. The V gene lost 0 bases and the J gene lost 6 bases, with 18 bases spanning the gap.

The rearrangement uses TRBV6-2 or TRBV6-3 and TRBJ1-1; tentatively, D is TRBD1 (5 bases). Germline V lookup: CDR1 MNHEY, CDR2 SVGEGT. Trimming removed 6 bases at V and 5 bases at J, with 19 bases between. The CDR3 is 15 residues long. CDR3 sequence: CASSSSGISRTEAFF. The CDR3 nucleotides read TGTGCCAGCAGCTCGTCAGGGATAAGTAGGACTGAAGCTTTCTTT.

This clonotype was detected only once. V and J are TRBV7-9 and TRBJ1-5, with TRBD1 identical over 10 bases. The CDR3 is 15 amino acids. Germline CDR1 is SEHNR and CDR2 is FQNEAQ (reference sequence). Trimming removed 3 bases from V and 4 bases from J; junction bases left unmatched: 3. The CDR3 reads CASSFQGQGNQPQHF. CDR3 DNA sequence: TGTGCCAGCAGCTTTCAGGGACAGGGGAATCAGCCCCAGCATTTT.

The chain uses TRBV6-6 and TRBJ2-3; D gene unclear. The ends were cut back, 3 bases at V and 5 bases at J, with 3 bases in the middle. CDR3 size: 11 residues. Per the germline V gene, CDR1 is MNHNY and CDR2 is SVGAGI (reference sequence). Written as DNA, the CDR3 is TGTGCCAGCAGTTATATAGATACGCAGTATTTT. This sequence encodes CASSYIDTQYF.